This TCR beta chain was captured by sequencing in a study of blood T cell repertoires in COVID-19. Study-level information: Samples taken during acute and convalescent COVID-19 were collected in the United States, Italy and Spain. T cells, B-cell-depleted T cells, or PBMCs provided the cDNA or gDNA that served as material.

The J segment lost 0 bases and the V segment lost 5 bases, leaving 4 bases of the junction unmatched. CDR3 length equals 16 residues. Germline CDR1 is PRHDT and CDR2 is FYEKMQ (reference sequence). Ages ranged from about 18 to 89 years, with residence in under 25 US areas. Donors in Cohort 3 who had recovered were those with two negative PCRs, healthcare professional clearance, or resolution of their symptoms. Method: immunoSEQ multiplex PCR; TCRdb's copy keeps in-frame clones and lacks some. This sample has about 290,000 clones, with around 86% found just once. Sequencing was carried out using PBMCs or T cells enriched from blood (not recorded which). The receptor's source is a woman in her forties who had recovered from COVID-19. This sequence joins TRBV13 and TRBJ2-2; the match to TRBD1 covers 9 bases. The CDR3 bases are TGTGCCAGCAGCACGGACAGGGGATCGAACACCGGGGAGCTGTTTTTT. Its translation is CASSTDRGSNTGELFF.